This entry features one TCR beta chain sequence. The CDR3 has 17 residues. V gave up 4 bases and J gave up 4 bases; unmatched junction bases: 8. Germline CDR1 SNHLY, CDR2 FYNNEI. The table came from immunoSEQ multiplex PCR; TCRdb's copy has only in-frame clones and leaves some out. The sample includes fewer than 90,000 clones, roughly 89% of them seen just once. The sample belongs to a study of T cell changes during pregnancy in multiple sclerosis. This receptor was taken from a female donor with multiple sclerosis, enrolled in a pregnancy study. The sequencing used peripheral blood, collected in the second trimester of pregnancy. V is TRBV2 and J is TRBJ2-5, with 14 bases fitting TRBD2. The DNA for the CDR3 is TGTGCCAGCAGTGTGACTAGCGGGGGGGCATTGGGAGAGACCCAGTACTTC. It is translated as CASSVTSGGALGETQYF.